Listed here is a single TCR beta chain. The antigen is unknown. Germline is not matched at one junction end, which may reflect a read error. These data originate in a study of T cell repertoires in cytomegalovirus infection. Findings and caveats of the study: Carriage of CMV together with the relevant HLA was identifiable through cumulative public TCR beta family frequency.

From the reads, TCRdb called clonotypes with MiXCR, one entry per CDR3 protein. The sample consists of approximately 550,000 distinct CDR3 sequences, approximately 17% of them appearing once. This clonotype was sampled from a human donor in good health (CMV status not recorded). Some clones in this sample may be carry-over from other donors' samples. The specimen sequenced was CD8+ T cells from PBMCs.

For the CDR3, the DNA is TGTGCCAGCAGTTACTCGCTTCGGGCGGGTGGGGTCTTC. It specifies CASSYSLRAGGVF. The V call is TRBV6-2 or TRBV6-3, the J call TRBJ2-1; tentatively, D is TRBD2 (5 bases). The V gene's germline CDR1 is MNHEY and CDR2 SVGEGT. This CDR3 has 13 residues.